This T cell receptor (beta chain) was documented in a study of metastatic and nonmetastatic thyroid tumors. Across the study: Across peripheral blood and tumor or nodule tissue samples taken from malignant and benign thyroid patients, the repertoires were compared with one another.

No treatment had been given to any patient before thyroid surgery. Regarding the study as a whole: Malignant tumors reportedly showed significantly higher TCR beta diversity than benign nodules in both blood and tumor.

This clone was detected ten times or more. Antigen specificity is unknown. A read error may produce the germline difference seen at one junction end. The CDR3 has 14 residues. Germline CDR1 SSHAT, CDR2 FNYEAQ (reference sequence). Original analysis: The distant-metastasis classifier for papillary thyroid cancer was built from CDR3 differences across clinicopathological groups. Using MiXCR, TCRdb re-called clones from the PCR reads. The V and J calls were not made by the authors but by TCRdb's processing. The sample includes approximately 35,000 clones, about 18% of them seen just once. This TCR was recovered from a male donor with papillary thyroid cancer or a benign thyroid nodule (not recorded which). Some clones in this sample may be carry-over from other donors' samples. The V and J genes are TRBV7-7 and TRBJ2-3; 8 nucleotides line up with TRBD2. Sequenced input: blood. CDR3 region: CASSPGLGTDTQYF. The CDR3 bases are TGTGCTAGCAGCCCGGGACTAGGGACAGATACGCAGTATTTT.